These T cell receptor beta chains were read from a single sample in a study of T cell responses to AZD1222 COVID-19 vaccine. The repertoire was sequenced with immunoSEQ multiplex PCR; TCRdb's copy has only in-frame clones and lacks some. The profile covers 200,000 to 250,000 clones, with around 94% appearing a single time and approximately 1.5% taken by the ten largest. The sample in question was peripheral blood, obtained 28 days after the second dose of the MenACWY control vaccine. These receptors were obtained from an adult who received the MenACWY meningococcal vaccine as a control. Each CDR3 is given with its conserved first and last residue. Fields, in order: CDR3 protein, CDR3 DNA, D gene, J gene, clone size, V gene. The D gene is left open where the match is weak. The listing skips clone size in some rows; elsewhere it reads once, few, many or a size class.

CDR3 protein: CASSLRDRTYEQYF
CDR3 DNA: TGTGCCAGCAGCTTAAGGGACCGTACCTACGAGCAGTACTTC
D gene: -
J gene: TRBJ2-7
clone size: -
V gene: TRBV7-2

CDR3 protein: CASSVTGEGNTIYF
CDR3 DNA: TGTGCCAGCAGCGTTACGGGGGAAGGAAACACCATATATTTT
D gene: -
J gene: TRBJ1-3
clone size: -
V gene: TRBV9

CDR3 protein: CASSDRGGTGELFF
CDR3 DNA: TGTGCCAGCAGTGACCGGGGGGGCACCGGGGAGCTGTTTTTT
D gene: TRBD2
J gene: TRBJ2-2
clone size: -
V gene: TRBV6-4

CDR3 protein: CASSVSGGGTEQYF
CDR3 DNA: TGTGCCAGCAGCGTATCAGGTGGGGGAACCGAGCAGTACTTC
D gene: -
J gene: TRBJ2-7
clone size: -
V gene: TRBV9

CDR3 protein: CASTLNRLAFSYEQYF
CDR3 DNA: TGTGCCAGCACCCTCAACCGGCTAGCCTTCTCCTACGAGCAGTACTTC
D gene: -
J gene: TRBJ2-7
clone size: -
V gene: TRBV28

CDR3 protein: CASSSPPVGTGGYEQYF
CDR3 DNA: TGTGCCAGCAGTTCCCCCCCGGTGGGGACAGGGGGCTACGAGCAGTACTTC
D gene: TRBD1
J gene: TRBJ2-7
clone size: -
V gene: TRBV6-4

CDR3 protein: CASKTGGVNQPQHF
CDR3 DNA: TGTGCCAGCAAGACGGGTGGGGTCAATCAGCCCCAGCATTTT
D gene: -
J gene: TRBJ1-5
clone size: -
V gene: TRBV6-5

CDR3 protein: CASSPAGMSSYEQYF
CDR3 DNA: TGCGCCAGCAGTCCGGCAGGGATGAGTAGTTACGAGCAGTACTTC
D gene: -
J gene: TRBJ2-7
clone size: -
V gene: TRBV23-1

CDR3 protein: CASGRANYGYTF
CDR3 DNA: TGTGCCAGTGGACGGGCGAACTATGGCTACACCTTC
D gene: -
J gene: TRBJ1-2
clone size: -
V gene: TRBV28

CDR3 protein: CASSAGQFGGSYGYTF
CDR3 DNA: TGTGCCAGCAGCGCGGGGCAATTCGGGGGCAGCTATGGCTACACCTTC
D gene: -
J gene: TRBJ1-2
clone size: -
V gene: TRBV9

CDR3 protein: CASSLAGVNTEAFF
CDR3 DNA: TGTGCCAGCAGCTTAGCGGGCGTGAACACTGAAGCTTTCTTT
D gene: -
J gene: TRBJ1-1
clone size: -
V gene: TRBV7-9

CDR3 protein: CASSDPLYGYTF
CDR3 DNA: TGTGCCAGCAGCGACCCCCTCTATGGCTACACCTTC
D gene: -
J gene: TRBJ1-2
clone size: -
V gene: TRBV9

CDR3 protein: CASSQDMGINEKLFF
CDR3 DNA: TGCGCCAGCAGCCAAGATATGGGAATTAATGAAAAACTGTTTTTT
D gene: -
J gene: TRBJ1-4
clone size: -
V gene: TRBV4-3

CDR3 protein: CASSQEYGALGYTF
CDR3 DNA: TGTGCCAGCAGCCAAGAATACGGGGCCCTTGGCTACACCTTC
D gene: -
J gene: TRBJ1-2
clone size: few
V gene: TRBV3-1/TRBV3-2

CDR3 protein: CASSPQGILQPQHF
CDR3 DNA: TGTGCCAGCAGCCCCCAGGGGATTTTACAGCCCCAGCATTTT
D gene: -
J gene: TRBJ1-5
clone size: -
V gene: TRBV6-5

CDR3 protein: CASSELTGRTEAFF
CDR3 DNA: TGCGCCAGCAGCGAGTTGACAGGGCGAACTGAAGCTTTCTTT
D gene: TRBD1
J gene: TRBJ1-1
clone size: -
V gene: TRBV4-1

CDR3 protein: CSASGQGNTEAFF
CDR3 DNA: TGCAGTGCTAGTGGGCAGGGGAACACTGAAGCTTTCTTT
D gene: -
J gene: TRBJ1-1
clone size: -
V gene: TRBV20-1

CDR3 protein: CASSYSRGAWEQPQHF
CDR3 DNA: TGTGCCAGCAGTTACTCGCGGGGGGCATGGGAGCAGCCCCAGCATTTT
D gene: -
J gene: TRBJ1-5
clone size: -
V gene: TRBV6-5

CDR3 protein: CASSPTEEETQYF
CDR3 DNA: TGTGCCAGCAGCCCGACGGAAGAAGAGACCCAGTACTTC
D gene: -
J gene: TRBJ2-5
clone size: -
V gene: TRBV5-6

CDR3 protein: CASSQWEGSEQYF
CDR3 DNA: TGCGCCAGCAGCCAATGGGAGGGGTCCGAGCAGTACTTC
D gene: TRBD2
J gene: TRBJ2-7
clone size: -
V gene: TRBV4-3

CDR3 protein: CASALDRGYEQYF
CDR3 DNA: TGTGCCTCTGCTCTAGACAGGGGGTACGAGCAGTACTTC
D gene: TRBD1
J gene: TRBJ2-7
clone size: -
V gene: TRBV7-3

CDR3 protein: CASSQADRGHEQYF
CDR3 DNA: TGTGCCAGCAGCCAAGCCGACAGGGGCCACGAGCAGTACTTC
D gene: TRBD1
J gene: TRBJ2-7
clone size: once
V gene: TRBV3-1/TRBV3-2

CDR3 protein: CASSPWGGNTEAFF
CDR3 DNA: TGTGCCAGCAGCCCCTGGGGCGGGAACACTGAAGCTTTCTTT
D gene: -
J gene: TRBJ1-1
clone size: few
V gene: TRBV7-9

CDR3 protein: CASSYNYNEQFF
CDR3 DNA: TGTGCCAGCAGTTACAACTACAATGAGCAGTTCTTC
D gene: -
J gene: TRBJ2-1
clone size: -
V gene: TRBV6-5

CDR3 protein: CASSLVGYEQYF
CDR3 DNA: TGTGCCAGCAGCTTAGTGGGCTACGAGCAGTACTTC
D gene: -
J gene: TRBJ2-7
clone size: -
V gene: TRBV7-2

CDR3 protein: CASSYSRLIPYNEQFF
CDR3 DNA: TGTGCCAGCAGTTACTCCCGACTAATCCCCTACAATGAGCAGTTCTTC
D gene: -
J gene: TRBJ2-1
clone size: -
V gene: TRBV6-2/TRBV6-3

CDR3 protein: CATMPRGTGNTGELFF
CDR3 DNA: TGTGCCACAATGCCCCGCGGGACAGGGAACACCGGGGAGCTGTTTTTT
D gene: TRBD1
J gene: TRBJ2-2
clone size: -
V gene: TRBV15

CDR3 protein: CASRVQGNEQYF
CDR3 DNA: TGTGCCAGCAGGGTACAGGGCAACGAGCAGTACTTC
D gene: -
J gene: TRBJ2-7
clone size: -
V gene: TRBV28

CDR3 protein: CASSPWTGEGADTQYF
CDR3 DNA: TGTGCCAGCAGCCCCTGGACAGGGGAGGGAGCAGATACGCAGTATTTT
D gene: TRBD1
J gene: TRBJ2-3
clone size: -
V gene: TRBV3-1/TRBV3-2

CDR3 protein: CASSQDAGKYSPLHF
CDR3 DNA: TGCGCCAGCAGCCAAGATGCGGGAAAATATTCACCCCTCCACTTT
D gene: -
J gene: TRBJ1-6
clone size: -
V gene: TRBV4-1

CDR3 protein: CASMNTYRENTEAFF
CDR3 DNA: TGTGCCAGCATGAATACTTACAGGGAGAACACTGAAGCTTTCTTT
D gene: -
J gene: TRBJ1-1
clone size: -
V gene: TRBV5-8

CDR3 protein: CASSVAETGVYGYTF
CDR3 DNA: TGTGCCAGCAGCGTTGCAGAGACAGGGGTGTATGGCTACACCTTC
D gene: TRBD1
J gene: TRBJ1-2
clone size: -
V gene: TRBV9

CDR3 protein: CSVSRSGARYTF
CDR3 DNA: TGCAGCGTCTCAAGGAGCGGAGCACGCTACACCTTC
D gene: -
J gene: TRBJ1-2
clone size: -
V gene: TRBV29-1

CDR3 protein: CASSAGTTNEKLFF
CDR3 DNA: TGTGCCAGCAGCGCCGGGACAACTAATGAAAAACTGTTTTTT
D gene: -
J gene: TRBJ1-4
clone size: -
V gene: TRBV2

CDR3 protein: CASSPTGRVNEKLFF
CDR3 DNA: TGTGCCAGCAGCCCGACAGGGCGGGTTAATGAAAAACTGTTTTTT
D gene: TRBD1
J gene: TRBJ1-4
clone size: -
V gene: TRBV6-6

CDR3 protein: CASSRSVGNQPQHF
CDR3 DNA: TGTGCCAGCAGTAGATCCGTGGGGAATCAGCCCCAGCATTTT
D gene: -
J gene: TRBJ1-5
clone size: -
V gene: TRBV28

CDR3 protein: CASSLLGGNQPQHF
CDR3 DNA: TGTGCCAGCAGTTTATTAGGGGGCAATCAGCCCCAGCATTTT
D gene: -
J gene: TRBJ1-5
clone size: once
V gene: TRBV28

CDR3 protein: CASSLVSRAGVDSYNSPLHF
CDR3 DNA: TGTGCCAGCAGCTTAGTATCCAGGGCCGGGGTAGATTCCTATAATTCACCCCTCCACTTT
D gene: -
J gene: TRBJ1-6
clone size: -
V gene: TRBV11-3

CDR3 protein: CASSYSISFGYTF
CDR3 DNA: TGTGCCAGCAGTTACTCGATCTCGTTCGGCTACACCTTC
D gene: -
J gene: TRBJ1-2
clone size: -
V gene: TRBV6-5

CDR3 protein: CASSSDRGSGYTF
CDR3 DNA: TGTGCCAGCAGCTCCGACAGGGGATCTGGCTACACCTTC
D gene: TRBD1
J gene: TRBJ1-2
clone size: once
V gene: TRBV7-9

CDR3 protein: CASRGTHAHF
CDR3 DNA: TGTGCCAGCAGGGGCACACACGCGCATTTT
D gene: -
J gene: TRBJ1-5
clone size: -
V gene: TRBV27

CDR3 protein: CASSSSGLNSPLHF
CDR3 DNA: TGTGCCAGCAGCAGCTCAGGGTTAAATTCACCCCTCCACTTT
D gene: -
J gene: TRBJ1-6
clone size: -
V gene: TRBV6-5

CDR3 protein: CASSFGGNTIYF
CDR3 DNA: TGTGCCAGCAGTTTTGGGGGAAACACCATATATTTT
D gene: -
J gene: TRBJ1-3
clone size: -
V gene: TRBV12-3/TRBV12-4

CDR3 protein: CASSLWGLAGGQETQYF
CDR3 DNA: TGTGCCAGCAGTTTATGGGGTCTAGCGGGAGGTCAAGAGACCCAGTACTTC
D gene: TRBD2
J gene: TRBJ2-5
clone size: -
V gene: TRBV28

CDR3 protein: CASSLAPGSSYNEQFF
CDR3 DNA: TGCGCCAGCAGCTTGGCCCCCGGAAGCTCCTACAATGAGCAGTTCTTC
D gene: -
J gene: TRBJ2-1
clone size: -
V gene: TRBV5-1

CDR3 protein: CASSKRGAESSYNSPLHF
CDR3 DNA: TGTGCCAGCAGCAAAAGGGGGGCAGAGAGCTCCTATAATTCACCCCTCCACTTT
D gene: -
J gene: TRBJ1-6
clone size: -
V gene: TRBV21-1

CDR3 protein: CASSILRDSNSPLHF
CDR3 DNA: TGTGCCAGCAGCATACTCCGGGACAGCAATTCACCCCTCCACTTT
D gene: TRBD1
J gene: TRBJ1-6
clone size: -
V gene: TRBV5-6

CDR3 protein: CASSNRGLQPQHF
CDR3 DNA: TGTGCCAGTAGTAATAGGGGGCTTCAGCCCCAGCATTTT
D gene: TRBD1
J gene: TRBJ1-5
clone size: -
V gene: TRBV19

CDR3 protein: CATRSGNGYEQYF
CDR3 DNA: TGTGCCACCAGGAGCGGGAATGGGTACGAGCAGTACTTC
D gene: TRBD2
J gene: TRBJ2-7
clone size: once
V gene: TRBV24-1

CDR3 protein: CASSYPESLEEWGNQPQHF
CDR3 DNA: TGTGCCAGCAGTTACCCGGAGAGCCTAGAAGAATGGGGCAATCAGCCCCAGCATTTT
D gene: -
J gene: TRBJ1-5
clone size: -
V gene: TRBV6-2/TRBV6-3

CDR3 protein: CAWSVSRDRAKPQHF
CDR3 DNA: TGTGCCTGGAGTGTTAGCCGGGACAGGGCAAAGCCCCAGCATTTT
D gene: TRBD1
J gene: TRBJ1-5
clone size: -
V gene: TRBV30